This T cell receptor (beta chain) was sequenced for a study of blood T cells in healthy people across ages. Across the study: Using template switching, researchers captured about one barcoded beta molecule for each two T cells. Study findings and constraints: Since the PBMCs were unsorted, naive and antigen-experienced cells could not be conclusively compared.

Isolation of PBMCs gave at least 7 million cells per sample. The CDR3 numbers 18 amino acids, ends counted. From germline, CDR1 is MNHEY and CDR2 SVGEGT. Primed by a sample-barcoded 5' primer and a J-beta primer mix, a second PCR proceeded for about 6 to 12 cycles. Each CDR3 protein is one row after TCRdb ran MiXCR on the 5' RACE reads. The table has approximately 810,000 distinct CDR3 sequences, more than 25% seen once. Regarding this clonotype: Its antigen is unidentified. The conserved closing phenylalanine or tryptophan is absent in this CDR3, likely reflecting a read error. It is unclear where the CDR3 begins or ends on the DNA, so no DNA is shown, and the CDR3 is as TCRdb lists it.

The chain has TRBV6-2 or TRBV6-3 and TRBJ1-2. Sequences were obtained from blood. This receptor was obtained from a woman at least 80 years old in good health. The CDR3 is CASSPSIQDHRTSMATPS.